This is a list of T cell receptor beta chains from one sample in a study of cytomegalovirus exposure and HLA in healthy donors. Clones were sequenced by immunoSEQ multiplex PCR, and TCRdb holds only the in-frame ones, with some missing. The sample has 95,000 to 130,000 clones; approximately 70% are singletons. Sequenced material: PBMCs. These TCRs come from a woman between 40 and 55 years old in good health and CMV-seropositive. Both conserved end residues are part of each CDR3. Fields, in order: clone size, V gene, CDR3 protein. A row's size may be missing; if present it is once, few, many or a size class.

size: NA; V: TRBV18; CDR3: CASQILAGPDTQYF
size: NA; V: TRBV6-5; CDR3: CASSRGLNTEAFF
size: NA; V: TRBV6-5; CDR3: CASSGLREAKNIQYF
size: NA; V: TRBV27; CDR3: CASSFLMTGGRFGYTDTQYF
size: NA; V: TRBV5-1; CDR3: CASSSPPGEQYF
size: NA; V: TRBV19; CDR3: CASSTRGLAASAGELFF
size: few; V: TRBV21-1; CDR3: CASSNPPDFF
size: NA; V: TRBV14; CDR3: CASSFHPYEQYF
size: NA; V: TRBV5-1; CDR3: CASSYTSGAYEQYF
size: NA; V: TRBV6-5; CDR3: CASRTGRNQPQHF
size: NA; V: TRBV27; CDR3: CASSLTLTGGPTDTQYF
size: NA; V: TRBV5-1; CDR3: CASSGPDRGQETQYF
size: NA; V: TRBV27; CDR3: CASSFGRLTSSHNEQFF
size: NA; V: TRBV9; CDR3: CASSLGQGINEQYF
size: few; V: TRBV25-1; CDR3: CASSEGTGVGQPQHF
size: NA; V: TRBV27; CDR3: CASSTQGDSNTGELFF
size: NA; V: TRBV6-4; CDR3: CASSPDWMNTEAFF
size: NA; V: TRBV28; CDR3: CASSLGGLAGGLSYEQYF
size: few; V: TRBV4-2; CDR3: CASSQEDRLLGGPQETQYF
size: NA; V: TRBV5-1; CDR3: CASSGGPAYNEQFF
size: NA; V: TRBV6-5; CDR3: CATWRDRDNEQYF
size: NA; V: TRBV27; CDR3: CASSKKEADEQFF
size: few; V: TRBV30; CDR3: CAWIPGLSYGYTF
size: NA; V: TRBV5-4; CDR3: CASSLRTRASYEQYF
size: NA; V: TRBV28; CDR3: CASSQPVGGMDGYTF
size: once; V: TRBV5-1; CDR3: CASRGLLGSYEQYF
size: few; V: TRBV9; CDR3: CASSAYTALGETQYF
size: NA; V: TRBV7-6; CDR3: CASSRLGQGRANTEAFF
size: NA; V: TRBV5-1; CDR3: CASSLTGHAENTEAFF
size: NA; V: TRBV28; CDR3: CASSSTGTGKRAFF
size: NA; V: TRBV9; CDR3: CASSVGGLYGYTF
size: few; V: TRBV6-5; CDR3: CASSPGTSAGELFF
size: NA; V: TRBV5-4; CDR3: CASSSRQGRSTDTQYF
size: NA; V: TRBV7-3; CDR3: CASSVGLAGEAGELFF
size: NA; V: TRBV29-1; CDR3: CSVQPTGEGYGYTF
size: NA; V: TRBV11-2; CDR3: CASSLSNRGNEQFF
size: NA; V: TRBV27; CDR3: CASSLYANPHEQYF
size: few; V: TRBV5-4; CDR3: CASSLVASGSLQYF